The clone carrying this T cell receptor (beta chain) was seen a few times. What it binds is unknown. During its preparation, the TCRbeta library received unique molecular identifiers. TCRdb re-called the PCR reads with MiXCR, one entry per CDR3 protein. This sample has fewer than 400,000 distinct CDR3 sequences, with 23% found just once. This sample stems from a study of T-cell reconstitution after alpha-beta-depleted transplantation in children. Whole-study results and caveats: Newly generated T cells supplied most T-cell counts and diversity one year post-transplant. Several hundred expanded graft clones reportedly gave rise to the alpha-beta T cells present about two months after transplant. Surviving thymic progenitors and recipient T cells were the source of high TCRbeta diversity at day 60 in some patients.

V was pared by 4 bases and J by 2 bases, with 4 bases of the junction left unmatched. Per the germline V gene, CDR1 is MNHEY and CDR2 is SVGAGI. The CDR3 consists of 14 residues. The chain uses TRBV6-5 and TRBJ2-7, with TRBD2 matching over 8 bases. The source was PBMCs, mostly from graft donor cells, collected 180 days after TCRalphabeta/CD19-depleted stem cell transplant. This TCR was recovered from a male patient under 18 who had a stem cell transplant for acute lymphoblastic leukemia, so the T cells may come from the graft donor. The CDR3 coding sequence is TGTGCCAGCAGTTTTTGGCGGGAGGCCTACGAGCAGTACTTC. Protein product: CASSFWREAYEQYF.